This T cell receptor beta chain appears in the sequencing data of a study of human T cells and chemical hapten exposure. Specified time point: patch test 2, 6 weeks after DPC sensitization. Treatment reported: therapeutic diphenylcyclopropenone sensitization with weekly scalp DPC. In the source study's methods: Samples contained a median of approximately 100,000 TCRs, with a range of 23,224 to 690,600. TCRdb re-analysed the RACE reads in MiXCR, keeping a single row per CDR3 protein. TCRdb assigned the V and J calls; the authors' analysis was not used. Among over 40,000 distinct CDR3 sequences listed, 3% to 3.5% were seen once. V lost 1 base and J lost 5; bases outside the gene matches: 3. From germline, CDR1 is SGHRS and CDR2 YFSETQ. The length of the CDR3 is 16 residues. This clonotype was recorded many times.

The input for sequencing was whole blood, taken in connection with sensitization to the hapten diphenylcyclopropenone (DPC). The chain combines TRBV5-1 with TRBJ2-3, with TRBD2 matching 14 bases. The source is a man between 40 and 49 years old with alopecia areata. Some clones in this sample may be carry-over from other donors' samples. This CDR3 reads CASSLRGLAGEDTQYF. In DNA, the CDR3 is TGCGCCAGCAGCTTGCGGGGACTAGCGGGAGAAGATACGCAGTATTTT.